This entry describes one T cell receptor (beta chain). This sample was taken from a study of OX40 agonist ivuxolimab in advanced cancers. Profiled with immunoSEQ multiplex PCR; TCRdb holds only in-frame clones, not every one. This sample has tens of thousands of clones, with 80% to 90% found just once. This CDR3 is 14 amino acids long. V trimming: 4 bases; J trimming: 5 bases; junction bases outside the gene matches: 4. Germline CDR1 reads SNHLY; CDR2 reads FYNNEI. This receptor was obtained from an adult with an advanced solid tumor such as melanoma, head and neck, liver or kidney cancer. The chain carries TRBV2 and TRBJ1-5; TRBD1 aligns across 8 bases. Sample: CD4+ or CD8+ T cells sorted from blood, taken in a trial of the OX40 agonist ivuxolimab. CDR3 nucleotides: TGTGCCAGCAGTGGGGGACAGGTTCATCAGCCCCAGCATTTT. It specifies CASSGGQVHQPQHF. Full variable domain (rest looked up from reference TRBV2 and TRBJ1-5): EPEVTQTPSHQVTQMGQEVILRCVPISNHLYFYWYRQILGQKVEFLVSFYNNEISEKSEIFDDQFSVERPDGSNFTLKIRSTKLEDSAMYFCASSGGQVHQPQHFGDGTRLSIL.